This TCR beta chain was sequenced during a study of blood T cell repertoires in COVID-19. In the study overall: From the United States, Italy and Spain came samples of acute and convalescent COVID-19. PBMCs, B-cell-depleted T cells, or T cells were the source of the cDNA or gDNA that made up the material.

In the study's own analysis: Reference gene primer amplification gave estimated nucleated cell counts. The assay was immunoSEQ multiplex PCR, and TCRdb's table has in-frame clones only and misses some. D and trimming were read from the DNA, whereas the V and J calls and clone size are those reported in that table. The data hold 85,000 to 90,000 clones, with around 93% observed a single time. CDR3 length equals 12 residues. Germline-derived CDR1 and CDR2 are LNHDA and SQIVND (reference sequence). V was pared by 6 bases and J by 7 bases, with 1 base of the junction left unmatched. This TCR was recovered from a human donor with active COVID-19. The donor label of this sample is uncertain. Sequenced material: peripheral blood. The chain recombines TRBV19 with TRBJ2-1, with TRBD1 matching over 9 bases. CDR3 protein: CASRTGGNEQFF. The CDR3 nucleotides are TGTGCCAGTAGGACAGGGGGGAATGAGCAGTTCTTC.